This T cell receptor (beta chain) was identified in a study of blood T cell repertoires in COVID-19. Across the study: T cells, B-cell-depleted T cells, or PBMCs supplied cDNA or gDNA.

The age range of participants was 18 to 89 years, with residence in about 25 US areas. Clinical history as reported by participants underpinned cohort assignment. Symptom resolution, clearance, or two negative PCRs marked donors in Cohort 3 as recovered. TCRdb keeps only in-frame clones here, not all; method: immunoSEQ multiplex PCR. This sample carries a few hundred thousand clones, around 89% of them seen once, and the ten largest clones take roughly 1%. This CDR3 comprises 21 residues. Germline assignment: CDR1 MNHNS and CDR2 SASEGT. The trim removed 2 bases at V and 7 bases at J, leaving 17 bases unmatched.

This sequence was found in a young man who had recovered from COVID-19. The sequenced sample was PBMCs or T cells enriched from blood (not recorded which). The chain links TRBV6-1 to TRBJ2-1; 16 bases fit TRBD2. CDR3 residues: CASSEKGASGTSGGARNEQFF. The CDR3 DNA reads as TGTGCCAGCAGTGAAAAAGGAGCCTCCGGGACTAGCGGGGGGGCACGGAATGAGCAGTTCTTC.